The 26 T cell receptor beta chains below were found in one sample sequenced in a study of shared clonotypes between healthy human individuals. TCRdb's table, derived via immunoSEQ multiplex PCR, lists solely in-frame clones and lacks some. The sample records around 2.1 million clones, approximately 95% being singletons. The specimen was naive CD4+ T cells sorted from blood. Subset noted: CD45RA+ positively selected. The receptors shown here come from a man younger than 35 in good health.

The chain employs TRBV5-1 and TRBJ2-2, with D tentatively TRBD1 (6 bases). The CDR3 is made up of 15 amino acids. V lost 4 bases and J 6 bases, leaving 16 bases between the germline ends. The germline V gene encodes CDR1 SGHRS and CDR2 YFSETQ. CDR3 nucleotides: TGCGCCAGCAGCGTCACAGGGTTAGGGCCCGGGGAGCTGTTTTTT. This sequence encodes CASSVTGLGPGELFF.

Details on this clone: Other DNA sequences in this specimen translate into the identical CDR3. This chain joins TRBV6-1 and TRBJ2-7; 10 nucleotides match TRBD1. CDR3 length equals 14 residues. CDR1 is MNHNS and CDR2 is SASEGT in the germline V gene. Losses at the gene ends were 6 bases for V and 1 base for J; bases not matched to a gene: 3. The CDR3 spells CASRLDRGSYEQYF. CDR3 nucleotides: TGTGCCAGCAGACTGGACAGGGGGTCCTACGAGCAGTACTTC.

This chain connects TRBV11-2 to TRBJ1-4; D gene unclear. Germline V gives CDR1 SGHAT, CDR2 FQNNGV. The CDR3 consists of 14 residues. Trimming pared 0 bases from V and 6 bases from J, leaving 8 bases between. The CDR3 loop reads CASSLDRLDEKLFF. The CDR3 coding sequence is TGTGCCAGCAGCTTAGATCGCCTTGATGAAAAACTGTTTTTT.

The rearrangement uses TRBV30 and TRBJ1-5; D unresolved. Trimming removed 2 bases at V and 7 bases at J, with 9 bases between. There are 12 residues in the CDR3. CDR1 is GTSNPN and CDR2 is SVGIG in the germline V gene (reference sequence). In DNA, the CDR3 is TGTGCCTGGAGTTCTGACCTCCAGCCCCAGCATTTT. This gives the protein CAWSSDLQPQHF.

J is TRBJ1-4 and V is TRBV29-1, with D possibly matching TRBD1 (5 bases). Trimming took 6 bases from V and 7 from J, leaving 18 bases between them. CDR1 is SQVTM, CDR2 ANQGSEA, per germline. This CDR3 has 14 residues. The CDR3 coding sequence is TGCAGCGTGGGGGTTCTGGGGCAGGGTGAAAAACTGTTTTTT. Its translation: CSVGVLGQGEKLFF.

Worth noting for this clone: Distinct nucleotide sequences in the sample also encode this CDR3. The chain couples TRBV11-2 to TRBJ2-7, with TRBD1 identical over 8 bases. V shed 0 bases, J shed 7 bases, and the junction held 5 bases outside the gene matches. The CDR3 spans 14 residues. In germline, CDR1 is SGHAT, CDR2 FQNNGV. The CDR3 loop reads CASSLDRGLGEQYF. CDR3 bases: TGTGCCAGCAGCTTAGACAGGGGGCTGGGGGAGCAGTACTTC. The full variable domain, with the rest looked up from reference TRBV11-2 and TRBJ2-7, is EAGVAQSPRYKIIEKRQSVAFWCNPISGHATLYWYQQILGQGPKLLIQFQNNGVVDDSQLPKDRFSAERLKGVDSTLKIQPAKLEDSAVYLCASSLDRGLGEQYFGPGTRLTVT.

The count of this clone is one. The chain uses TRBV6-6 and TRBJ2-7; TRBD2 aligns across 10 bases. The CDR3 is 14 amino acids. CDR1 MNHNY and CDR2 SVGAGI come from the germline V gene (reference sequence). The V gene end was trimmed by 6 bases and the J gene end by 8 bases; junction bases not matched to a gene: 10. The CDR3 region has the DNA TGTGCCAGCAGGAATTCTAGCGGGAGAGGGCAGCAGTACTTC. Translation gives CASRNSSGRGQQYF.

V is TRBV7-2 and J is TRBJ2-1, with 15 bases that match TRBD2. Germline CDR1 reads SGHTA; CDR2 reads FQGNSA. This CDR3 contains 17 residues. V was pared by 4 bases and J by 6 bases, with 7 bases of the junction left unmatched. CDR3 in amino acids: CASSSGTSGRYGNEQFF. The CDR3, as DNA: TGTGCCAGCAGCTCCGGGACTAGCGGGAGGTATGGCAATGAGCAGTTCTTC.

Concerning this clone: The same CDR3 arises from other DNA sequences in this sample as well. This chain connects TRBV6-5 to TRBJ1-1; 7 positions match TRBD1. Germline V gives CDR1 MNHEY, CDR2 SVGAGI. The CDR3 runs to 13 residues. J gave up 4 bases and V 6 bases, and 5 bases lay outside the gene matches. The CDR3 DNA sequence: TGTGCCAGCAGCCCCCAGGGGGGCACTGAAGCTTTCTTT. This gives the protein CASSPQGGTEAFF.

The V gene is TRBV6-4, the J gene TRBJ1-6, with 9 bases identical to TRBD1. Germline V gene data show CDR1 as MRHNA and CDR2 as SNTAGT. The V and J ends lost 5 bases and 11 bases, in that order; junction bases with no gene match: 7. The CDR3 runs to 14 residues. The CDR3 sequence is CASSLTGGSTPLHF. The DNA of the CDR3 is TGTGCCAGCAGTCTAACAGGGGGCTCGACACCCCTCCACTTT.

As for this clone: The sample holds other DNA sequences that translate to the same CDR3. The V gene is TRBV6-1, the J gene TRBJ2-1; no definite D call. V was clipped by 2 bases and J by 4 bases, with 3 bases between them. Germline CDR1 and CDR2: MNHNS and SASEGT. The CDR3 consists of 12 residues. The CDR3 here is CASSERYNEQFF. CDR3 DNA: TGTGCCAGCAGTGAACGATACAATGAGCAGTTCTTC.

V gene TRBV11-2 combines with J gene TRBJ1-2; maybe TRBD1 (5 bases). V shed 3 bases and J shed 2 bases, with 10 bases lying between them. The CDR3 contains 14 residues. From germline, CDR1 is SGHAT and CDR2 FQNNGV. The CDR3 DNA reads as TGTGCCAGCAGCTTGCAGGCAGGGAACTATGGCTACACCTTC. Translating gives CASSLQAGNYGYTF.

This clone was detected only once. The chain links TRBV27 to TRBJ2-7; 7 positions agree with TRBD2. Germline V gene sequence: CDR1 MNHEY, CDR2 SMNVEV (reference sequence). CDR3 size: 15 residues. With 0 bases clipped from V and 0 bases from J, the junction kept 2 bases outside the gene matches. The CDR3 nucleotides are TGTGCCAGCAGTTTATCAGGGAGGGGCTCCTACGAGCAGTACTTC. Its protein product is CASSLSGRGSYEQYF.

This rearrangement joins TRBV28 to TRBJ2-7; 12 bases match TRBD2. CDR3 length: 15 amino acids. V lost 5 bases and J lost 8; bases outside the gene matches: 10. Germline V CDR1 and CDR2: MDHEN, SYDVKM. In DNA, the CDR3 is TGTGCCAGCAGTACCCCGGCTAGCGGGGGGGCAAAGCAGTACTTC. Translated: CASSTPASGGAKQYF.

Concerning this clone: The junction does not match germline at one end; this may be a read error. This chain connects TRBV30 to TRBJ1-6; D unclear. This CDR3 contains 13 residues. Per the germline V gene, CDR1 is GTSNPN and CDR2 is SVGIG (reference sequence). The DNA of the CDR3 is TGTGCCTCTGATAGCTCCTATAATTCACCCCTCCGCTTT. It yields the protein CASDSSYNSPLRF.

In regard to this clone: Other DNA sequences in this specimen translate into the identical CDR3. The gene calls are TRBV6-5 and TRBJ2-7, with 7 positions matching TRBD1. V was clipped by 5 bases and J by 0 bases; unmatched bases: 1. Germline CDR1 and CDR2: MNHEY and SVGAGI. The CDR3 is 13 residues long. The CDR3 nucleotides are TGTGCCAGCAGTCGGACAGGCTCCTACGAGCAGTACTTC. It codes for CASSRTGSYEQYF.

Points on this clone: At the DNA level, this CDR3 is encoded by other sequences in the same sample as well. V and J are TRBV6-5 and TRBJ1-6; D is unclear. V was shortened by 0 bases and J by 7 bases, with 4 bases between the two germline ends. This CDR3 comprises 13 residues. Germline assignment: CDR1 MNHEY and CDR2 SVGAGI. CDR3 protein: CASSYSRNSPLHF. The CDR3 DNA sequence: TGTGCCAGCAGTTACTCACGAAATTCACCCCTCCACTTT.

The V gene is TRBV12-5, the J gene TRBJ2-7; the match to TRBD1 covers 10 bases. The CDR3 covers 16 residues. Germline V lookup: CDR1 LGHNT, CDR2 FRNRAP. Losses at the gene ends were 0 bases for V and 6 bases for J; bases not matched to a gene: 8. The CDR3 here is CASGLVRGTGAAEQYF. CDR3 sequence (DNA): TGTGCTAGTGGTTTGGTACGTGGGACAGGGGCTGCCGAGCAGTACTTC.

The chain carries TRBV25-1 and TRBJ2-7; a possible D gene is TRBD2 (7 bases). CDR3 size: 15 residues. Between the trimmed V and J ends, which lost 1 base and 4 bases, there was a span of 14 bases. Germline lookup yields CDR1 MGHDK and CDR2 SYGVNS. CDR3 region: CASSESGGRIYEQYF. The CDR3 bases are TGTGCCAGCAGTGAATCCGGGGGGCGCATATACGAGCAGTACTTC.

V gene TRBV18 combines with J gene TRBJ2-1; D might be TRBD1 (6 bases). Germline CDR1 and CDR2: KGHSH and LQKENI. V lost 3 bases, J lost 3 bases, and 12 bases lay in between. The length of the CDR3 is 15 residues. DNA for the CDR3: TGTGCCAGCTCACCTGCTACAGGGCTCTACAATGAGCAGTTCTTC. It encodes CASSPATGLYNEQFF.

V is TRBV15 and J is TRBJ2-2; D is possibly TRBD2 (6 bases). This CDR3 has 15 amino acids. Germline CDR1 and CDR2: LNHNV and YYDKDF (reference sequence). Deletions cut 6 bases from V and 0 bases from J, with 11 bases between. CDR3 nucleotides: TGTGCCACCAGGCCACTAGCTGCGAACACCGGGGAGCTGTTTTTT. Protein sequence: CATRPLAANTGELFF.

V and J are TRBV6-5 and TRBJ2-1; TRBD2 aligns across 11 bases. This CDR3 has 15 amino acids. Germline trimming cut 8 bases from V and 9 bases from J; bases unmatched to any gene: 12. Germline lookup yields CDR1 MNHEY and CDR2 SVGAGI. This CDR3 is CASARGSGRGGEQFF. The CDR3 DNA sequence: TGTGCCAGCGCTAGGGGTAGCGGGAGGGGTGGTGAGCAGTTCTTC.

The chain links TRBV28 to TRBJ1-3, with 7 positions matching TRBD1. The CDR3 covers 15 residues. The V and J ends lost 7 bases and 4 bases, in that order; junction bases with no gene match: 10. CDR1 and CDR2 (germline): MDHEN, SYDVKM. As DNA, the CDR3 is TGTGCCAGCATCCCTCCGACAGGGCGAGGAAACACCATATATTTT. Translation: CASIPPTGRGNTIYF.

The CDR3 nucleotides read TGTGCCAGCAGCTTAGGACGACAGAGCTCCTACGAGCAGTACTTC. Translation: CASSLGRQSSYEQYF. The chain combines TRBV11-3 with TRBJ2-7; perhaps TRBD1 as D (5 bases). V dropped 1 base and J dropped 0 bases, with 10 bases sitting between them. The CDR3 sequence is 15 residues long. Germline V gene lookup returns CDR1 SGHNT and CDR2 YENEEA.

The table lists this clone with a count of one. The chain employs TRBV4-3 and TRBJ2-1; 7 bases fit TRBD2. Germline-derived CDR1 and CDR2 are LGHNA and YSLEER. Losses at the gene ends were 4 bases for V and 5 bases for J; bases not matched to a gene: 11. This CDR3 has 16 residues. DNA of the CDR3: TGCGCCAGCAGCCGGGTGTTATCTAGCGGAGACAATGAGCAGTTCTTC. Amino acid sequence: CASSRVLSSGDNEQFF.

V gene TRBV21-1 combines with J gene TRBJ1-3. TRBV21-1 is a known pseudogene. The CDR3 has 18 residues. As DNA, the CDR3 is TGTGCCAGCAGCAAAGAAGGATCCAGTTTGAACTCTGGAAACACCATATATTTT. This sequence encodes CASSKEGSSLNSGNTIYF.